This entry describes one TCR beta chain. The sample originates from a study of shared clonotypes between healthy human individuals. The method was immunoSEQ multiplex PCR; TCRdb's version includes in-frame clones alone and lacks a portion of them. The sample comprises 500,000 to 650,000 clones, roughly four fifths of which are singletons, and about 11% rests with the top ten. The sequencing sample was made of PBMCs. This clonotype originated in a woman aged 40 to 50 in good health. Some clones in this sample may be carry-over from other donors' samples.

CDR3 nucleotide sequence: TGTGCCAGCAGTCCCTCCCGGAACTATGGCTACACCTTC. As protein: CASSPSRNYGYTF. The rearrangement uses TRBV27 and TRBJ1-2; D uncertain. Trimming pared 5 bases from V and 2 bases from J, leaving 9 bases between. Germline CDR1 MNHEY, CDR2 SMNVEV (reference sequence). This CDR3 region has 13 residues.